One T cell receptor (beta chain) is described in this entry. Its antigen is undetermined. Germline V CDR1 and CDR2: WNHNN, SYGVQD (reference sequence). The V and J ends lost 0 bases and 0 bases respectively, with 2 bases between them. This CDR3 has 13 amino acids. This specimen belongs to a study of T cell responses to AZD1222 COVID-19 vaccine. The repertoire was sequenced with immunoSEQ multiplex PCR; TCRdb's copy has only in-frame clones and lacks some. Of 95,000 to 150,000 clones detected, about 90% appear once; the ten largest clones hold roughly 8.4%. Whole-study findings and limits: Among vaccine-associated CD4 TCRs, coverage spanned spike, with dominance at 160-218 and 743-854. Donor demographics were predominantly white British with a female majority; clonal diversity may be underestimated. Targets within unmutated variant regions were reportedly found for nearly half of spike-specific TCRs.

The source of this sequence is an adult in good health. Source: peripheral blood, taken on day 0 of AZD1222 vaccination. The chain uses TRBV10-1 and TRBJ1-1; unclear D gene. CDR3 residues: CASSESLNTEAFF. The CDR3 region has the DNA TGCGCCAGCAGTGAGTCTCTGAACACTGAAGCTTTCTTT.